The 20 T cell receptor beta chains in this list originate from one sample, sequenced in a study of T cell changes during pregnancy in multiple sclerosis. Clones were sequenced by immunoSEQ multiplex PCR, and TCRdb holds only the in-frame ones, with some missing. Counted here are 75,000 to 80,000 clones, roughly 93% occurring once; the ten biggest clones make up around 0.7%. The source was peripheral blood, collected in the second trimester of pregnancy. The receptors shown here come from a female donor in good health, enrolled as a control in a pregnancy study.

V is TRBV2 and J is TRBJ2-5, with D uncertain. CDR1 is SNHLY, CDR2 FYNNEI, per germline. The CDR3 is 11 residues long. Trimming left V 7 bases short and J 4 bases short, with 7 bases between. The CDR3 loop is CASTLRETQYF. The DNA of the CDR3 is TGTGCCAGCACCTTGAGAGAGACCCAGTACTTC. The full variable domain, completed using reference TRBV2 and TRBJ2-5, is EPEVTQTPSHQVTQMGQEVILRCVPISNHLYFYWYRQILGQKVEFLVSFYNNEISEKSEIFDDQFSVERPDGSNFTLKIRSTKLEDSAMYFCASTLRETQYFGPGTRLLVL.

The CDR3 region is CATSREGRVGEQFF. CDR3 in DNA: TGTGCCACCAGCAGAGAGGGCAGGGTGGGTGAGCAGTTCTTC. The chain links TRBV15 to TRBJ2-1; maybe TRBD1 (5 bases). CDR3 length: 14 residues. CDR1 and CDR2 (germline): LNHNV, YYDKDF (reference sequence). Trimming pared 0 bases from V and 9 bases from J, leaving 12 bases between. Complete variable domain (other parts from reference TRBV15 and TRBJ2-1): DAMVIQNPRYQVTQFGKPVTLSCSQTLNHNVMYWYQQKSSQAPKLLFHYYDKDFNNEADTPDNFQSRRPNTSFCFLDIRSPGLGDTAMYLCATSREGRVGEQFFGPGTRLTVL.

In its sample, this clone was seen a few times. The V and J genes are TRBV18 and TRBJ2-3, with TRBD2 matching over 10 bases. The CDR3 loop spans 17 amino acids. The J segment lost 0 bases and the V segment lost 2 bases, leaving 5 bases of the junction unmatched. The germline V gene encodes CDR1 KGHSH and CDR2 LQKENI. Here the CDR3 DNA reads TGTGCCAGCTCACCATTTTCTAGCGGGGGTAGCACAGATACGCAGTATTTT. Residues: CASSPFSSGGSTDTQYF.

In nucleotides, the CDR3 is TGTGCCAGTAGTATAGGACAGGGACGGGAGACCCAGTACTTC. It is translated as CASSIGQGRETQYF. This chain links TRBV19 with TRBJ2-5; TRBD1 agrees at 7 bases. The germline V gene encodes CDR1 LNHDA and CDR2 SQIVND (reference sequence). V was pared by 1 base and J by 5 bases, with 4 bases of the junction left unmatched. This CDR3 is 14 amino acids long.

The V call is TRBV14, the J call TRBJ1-2; tentatively, D is TRBD1 (5 bases). V lost 3 bases and J 8 bases, leaving 13 bases between the germline ends. The CDR3 has 13 amino acids. The germline CDR1 and CDR2 sequences are SGHDN and FVKESK. CDR3 loop: CASSQRTSGGYTF. The CDR3 region has the DNA TGTGCCAGCAGCCAGAGGACATCTGGGGGCTACACCTTC.

The chain uses TRBV6-5 and TRBJ2-7; no definite D call. Germline CDR1 and CDR2: MNHEY and SVGAGI. This CDR3 spans 14 amino acids. Trimming pared 8 bases from V and 4 bases from J, leaving 18 bases between. The CDR3 region is CASARRHDKYEQYF. The CDR3 coding sequence is TGTGCCAGCGCGCGCCGACATGATAAATACGAGCAGTACTTC.

Written as DNA, the CDR3 is TGTGCCAGCAGCTTTCGGGACAGTCATTACGAGCAGTACTTC. Its protein is CASSFRDSHYEQYF. This chain joins TRBV5-5 and TRBJ2-7, with 7 positions matching TRBD1. CDR3 length: 14 amino acids. Germline trimming cut 2 bases from V and 4 bases from J; bases unmatched to any gene: 6. Germline lookup yields CDR1 SGHKS and CDR2 YYEKEE (reference sequence).

The chain links TRBV14 to TRBJ2-4, with no clear D. Germline CDR1 and CDR2: SGHDN and FVKESK. The CDR3 runs to 12 residues. V was shortened by 0 bases and J by 15 bases, with 12 bases between the two germline ends. The CDR3 reads CASSQDLHVRYF. DNA for the CDR3: TGTGCCAGCAGCCAAGATTTACACGTAAGGTACTTC.

This clone was found once. The V gene is TRBV6-6, the J gene TRBJ1-4; D is unclear. V lost 0 bases and J 3 bases, leaving 8 bases between the germline ends. Germline V lookup: CDR1 MNHNY, CDR2 SVGAGI (reference sequence). The CDR3 has 15 amino acids. The CDR3 loop reads CASSYSGSPNEKLFF. CDR3 sequence (DNA): TGTGCCAGCAGTTACTCCGGGAGTCCTAATGAAAAACTGTTTTTT.

For the CDR3, the DNA is TGTGCCAGCACTACTGAAGCTTTCTTT. Amino acid sequence: CASTTEAFF. This rearrangement joins TRBV7-3 to TRBJ1-1; D is unclear. The V end lost 7 bases, the J end lost 5 bases, and 2 bases lay between the germline ends. CDR1 SGHTA and CDR2 FQGTGA come from the germline V gene. This CDR3 contains 9 residues.

J is TRBJ1-1 and V is TRBV18; tentative D call: TRBD1 (5 bases). Germline V gene lookup returns CDR1 KGHSH and CDR2 LQKENI. The CDR3 spans 14 residues. With 2 bases removed from V and 10 bases from J, the gap between germline ends came to 17 bases. Here the CDR3 DNA reads TGTGCCAGCTCACCAAAAATCACAGGTGGTGGAGCTTTCTTT. Protein sequence: CASSPKITGGGAFF.

This clone has only a few counts. This chain uses TRBV9 with TRBJ1-1, with D possibly being TRBD1 (5 bases). V was clipped by 4 bases and J by 11 bases, with 15 bases between them. CDR3 length: 12 amino acids. The germline V gene has CDR1 SGDLS and CDR2 YYNGEE. The CDR3 spells CASSFIGGDAFF. DNA of the CDR3: TGTGCCAGCAGCTTCATAGGCGGGGACGCTTTCTTT.

The chain uses TRBV9 and TRBJ1-1; D unresolved. The germline gives CDR1 SGDLS, CDR2 YYNGEE. CDR3 length: 13 residues. V was shortened by 0 bases and J by 5 bases, with 8 bases between the two germline ends. The CDR3, as DNA: TGTGCCAGCAGCGTAGCTCCGGGGACTGAAGCTTTCTTT. Protein sequence: CASSVAPGTEAFF. Using reference TRBV9 and TRBJ1-1 for the parts outside the CDR3, the full variable domain is DSGVTQTPKHLITATGQRVTLRCSPRSGDLSVYWYQQSLDQGLQFLIQYYNGEERAKGNILERFSAQQFPDLHSELNLSSLELGDSALYFCASSVAPGTEAFFGQGTRLTVV.

This clone was seen just once. The rearrangement links TRBV5-1 to TRBJ2-1; a possible D gene is TRBD1 (5 bases). The CDR3 is 16 amino acids. Germline lookup yields CDR1 SGHRS and CDR2 YFSETQ. Trimming removed 4 bases at V and 4 bases at J, with 18 bases between. The CDR3 DNA is TGCGCCAGCAGCCGCACCTCAGGGATGGCATACAATGAGCAGTTCTTC. This codes for CASSRTSGMAYNEQFF.

V gene TRBV2 combines with J gene TRBJ2-5; no clear D gene. The germline V and J ends were trimmed by 4 bases and 2 bases, with 8 bases remaining between them. The CDR3 runs to 13 residues. Per germline, CDR1 SNHLY and CDR2 FYNNEI. The CDR3 loop is CASSGPLQETQYF. For the CDR3, the DNA is TGTGCCAGCAGTGGGCCATTGCAAGAGACCCAGTACTTC.

The genes are TRBV7-2 and TRBJ2-2, with a tentative D call TRBD2 (5 bases). Looked up from germline, CDR1 is SGHTA and CDR2 is FQGNSA. CDR3 length: 14 amino acids. V shed 7 bases and J shed 7 bases, with 16 bases lying between them. The CDR3 coding sequence is TGTGCCAGCACCCCTTGGGCAGGAGGCGGGGAGCTGTTTTTT. It is translated as CASTPWAGGGELFF.

J is TRBJ2-1 and V is TRBV2, with 7 bases fitting TRBD1. Germline trimming cut 6 bases from V and 4 bases from J; bases unmatched to any gene: 9. Per the germline V gene, CDR1 is SNHLY and CDR2 is FYNNEI. The CDR3 consists of 15 residues. The CDR3 protein is CASRADRVSYNEQFF. The CDR3 DNA is TGTGCCAGCAGAGCCGACAGGGTCAGTTACAATGAGCAGTTCTTC. Complete variable domain (other parts from reference TRBV2 and TRBJ2-1): EPEVTQTPSHQVTQMGQEVILRCVPISNHLYFYWYRQILGQKVEFLVSFYNNEISEKSEIFDDQFSVERPDGSNFTLKIRSTKLEDSAMYFCASRADRVSYNEQFFGPGTRLTVL.

The chain employs TRBV10-3 and TRBJ1-6, with 11 nucleotides matching TRBD1. The trim removed 4 bases at V and 11 bases at J, leaving 10 bases unmatched. Germline V gives CDR1 ENHRY, CDR2 SYGVKD. The CDR3 is made up of 16 amino acids. The CDR3 reads CAISVGQGASSAPLHF. CDR3 coding DNA: TGTGCCATCAGTGTCGGACAGGGGGCTTCTAGTGCACCCCTCCACTTT.

Here the CDR3 reads CASSQDRRGGPTSGELFF. CDR3 bases: TGTGCCAGCAGCCAAGATCGGCGCGGGGGGCCTACCTCCGGGGAGCTGTTTTTT. This chain links TRBV4-2 with TRBJ2-2; 8 nucleotides match TRBD2. The germline V gene has CDR1 LGHNA and CDR2 YNFKEQ. CDR3 length equals 18 residues. V was pared by 0 bases and J by 6 bases, with 12 bases of the junction left unmatched.

J is TRBJ2-7 and V is TRBV7-9; possibly TRBD1 for D (6 bases). V was trimmed by 2 bases and J by 7 bases, leaving 15 bases between them. The germline V gene encodes CDR1 SEHNR and CDR2 FQNEAQ (reference sequence). The CDR3 has 14 amino acids. CDR3 in amino acids: CASSLPNRVEEQYF. The CDR3 DNA is TGTGCCAGCAGCTTACCGAACAGGGTTGAAGAGCAGTACTTC.